The 20 T cell receptor beta chains below come from one sample, sequenced in a study of patients and donors after allogeneic stem cell transplantation. A single record per CDR3 protein comes from TCRdb applying MiXCR to the RT-PCR reads. The repertoire holds approximately 210,000 distinct CDR3 sequences, 41% seen once, with about 35% in the top ten. Specimen: blood, either unsorted or a sorted T cell fraction (not recorded which). These receptor sequences come from a human donor who was either an allogeneic HSCT recipient or a stem cell or donor lymphocyte infusion donor (not recorded which). It is not recorded whose cells these are; they may come from a transplant donor.

This clonotype turned up a few times. The chain recombines TRBV5-5 with TRBJ2-1; D is perhaps TRBD2 (6 bases). The CDR3 loop spans 13 amino acids. The ends were cut back, 6 bases at V and 6 bases at J, with 13 bases in the middle. Germline V gene data show CDR1 as SGHKS and CDR2 as YYEKEE (reference sequence). The DNA for the CDR3 is TGTGCCAGCATGGAGGGGCCGCTCAATGAGCAGTTCTTC. It encodes CASMEGPLNEQFF.

CDR3 nucleotides: TGTGCCAGCAGTTTATCGAGCGGAGGGCTCTACAATGAGCAGTTCTTC. Protein: CASSLSSGGLYNEQFF. The genes are TRBV28 and TRBJ2-1, with D possibly TRBD2 on 6 matching bases. Between the trimmed V and J ends, which lost 1 base and 3 bases, there was a span of 13 bases. The germline V gene has CDR1 MDHEN and CDR2 SYDVKM. This CDR3 region has 16 residues.

The V call is TRBV2, the J call TRBJ2-1; D is undetermined. The CDR3 runs to 15 residues. Germline CDR1 and CDR2: SNHLY and FYNNEI. V was shortened by 4 bases and J by 5 bases, with 15 bases between the two germline ends. CDR3 sequence reads: CASSVIVRTHNEQFF. DNA of the CDR3: TGTGCCAGCAGTGTAATAGTTAGAACTCACAATGAGCAGTTCTTC.

The chain links TRBV7-9 to TRBJ1-1; the D gene is possibly TRBD1 (5 bases). Looked up from germline, CDR1 is SEHNR and CDR2 is FQNEAQ (reference sequence). The CDR3 length is 13 residues. V lost 3 bases to trimming and J lost 7 bases, with 12 bases between them. Written as DNA, the CDR3 is TGTGCCAGCAGCTTCCTTGACAGATTTGAAGCTTTCTTT. It codes for CASSFLDRFEAFF.

The V gene is TRBV24-1, the J gene TRBJ2-2; 11 nucleotides match TRBD1. Germline CDR1 KGHDR, CDR2 SFDVKD. The CDR3 spans 14 residues. V was pared by 9 bases and J by 7 bases, with 6 bases of the junction left unmatched. Written as DNA, the CDR3 is TGTGCCACCGAGGACAGGGGGCTCGGCGGGGAGCTGTTTTTT. Translation: CATEDRGLGGELFF.

This sequence joins TRBV29-1 and TRBJ2-1, with 7 bases matching TRBD2. V shed 3 bases and J 1 base; nucleotides not matched to a gene: 12. There are 17 residues in the CDR3. Germline-derived CDR1 and CDR2 are SQVTM and ANQGSEA. The CDR3 nucleotides read TGCAGCGTTGAGGGTAGCGGGCCCAACCTATCCTACAATGAGCAGTTCTTC. Translating gives CSVEGSGPNLSYNEQFF.

This sequence joins TRBV19 and TRBJ2-7; TRBD1 is a possible D gene (8 bases). V was pared by 8 bases and J by 1 base, with 15 bases between. CDR3 length: 14 residues. Germline V gives CDR1 LNHDA, CDR2 SQIVND (reference sequence). As DNA, the CDR3 is TGTGCCAGTTCCCCACAGGGGGGGTCCTACGAGCAGTACTTC. Its protein is CASSPQGGSYEQYF.

This sequence joins TRBV7-9 and TRBJ2-5; no reliable D call. V was pared by 3 bases and J by 7 bases, with 9 bases between. This CDR3 comprises 12 residues. Germline-derived CDR1 and CDR2 are SEHNR and FQNEAQ (reference sequence). This CDR3 reads CASSLGFVTQYF. The CDR3 DNA follows: TGTGCCAGCAGCTTGGGGTTTGTGACCCAGTACTTC.

This clonotype was found once. The chain employs TRBV20-1 and TRBJ1-1; D perhaps matches TRBD1 (5 bases). V gave up 3 bases and J gave up 5 bases, with 19 bases separating them. Germline V gene lookup returns CDR1 DFQATT and CDR2 SNEGSKA (reference sequence). The CDR3 runs to 15 residues. The CDR3 DNA reads as TGCAGTGCTAGTAAGGGGCGGGTGGTCGGGACTGAAGCTTTCTTT. Its translation: CSASKGRVVGTEAFF.

The chain is built from TRBV7-6 and TRBJ1-3; D is undetermined. The CDR3 has 13 residues. V lost 4 bases, J lost 3 bases, and 7 bases lay in between. Germline V lookup: CDR1 SGHVS, CDR2 FNYEAQ. The CDR3 DNA reads TGTGCCAGCAGCTCCCGTAGTGGAAACACCATATATTTT. Translated: CASSSRSGNTIYF. The full variable domain, rest sourced from reference TRBV7-6 and TRBJ1-3, is GAGVSQSPRYKVTKRGQDVALRCDPISGHVSLYWYRQALGQGPEFLTYFNYEAQQDKSGLPNDRFSAERPEGSISTLTIQRTEQRDSAMYRCASSSRSGNTIYFGEGSWLTVV.

This clonotype showed up just once. The chain is built from TRBV7-3 and TRBJ2-2; maybe TRBD2 (5 bases). V was pared by 4 bases and J by 2 bases, with 11 bases between. Per germline, CDR1 SGHTA and CDR2 FQGTGA. The CDR3 is 15 residues long. The CDR3 sequence: CASSSAGVNTGELFF. CDR3 sequence (DNA): TGTGCCAGCAGCTCCGCCGGGGTTAACACCGGGGAGCTGTTTTTT.

The V call is TRBV6-6, the J call TRBJ1-6; D may be TRBD1 (5 bases). The V and J ends lost 0 bases and 0 bases respectively, with 15 bases between them. Germline loops: CDR1 MNHNY, CDR2 SVGAGI (reference sequence). The CDR3 consists of 19 residues. The CDR3 DNA reads TGTGCCAGCAGTTACTCTGGGGCGCGAGGCAGCTCCTATAATTCACCCCTCCACTTT. This codes for CASSYSGARGSSYNSPLHF.

This clonotype turned up a few times. The chain links TRBV7-3 to TRBJ2-1; a possible D gene is TRBD2 (6 bases). This CDR3 is 16 amino acids long. Trimming took 3 bases from V and 7 from J, leaving 19 bases between them. Germline CDR1 SGHTA, CDR2 FQGTGA. This chain's CDR3 is CASSFYSGNPINEQFF. CDR3 nucleotides: TGTGCCAGCAGCTTTTATAGCGGAAACCCTATTAATGAGCAGTTCTTC.

The chain joins TRBV13 to TRBJ2-7; 7 nucleotides align to TRBD1. The CDR3 contains 15 residues. V lost 6 bases, J lost 3 bases, and 11 bases stayed unmatched. CDR1 PRHDT and CDR2 FYEKMQ come from the germline V gene (reference sequence). CDR3 protein: CASSLTGLSSYEQYF. CDR3 coding DNA: TGTGCCAGCAGTCTGACAGGGCTCTCAAGCTACGAGCAGTACTTC.

This rearrangement joins TRBV4-3 to TRBJ1-1, with 7 bases identical to TRBD1. This CDR3 is built from 16 residues. Germline lookup yields CDR1 LGHNA and CDR2 YSLEER. J lost 7 bases, V lost 1 base, and 12 bases had no gene match. The CDR3 sequence: CASSQAADREIVEAFF. DNA of the CDR3: TGCGCCAGCAGCCAAGCGGCTGACAGGGAGATAGTTGAAGCTTTCTTT.

This clonotype was seen more than once but under ten times. The chain uses TRBV4-1 and TRBJ1-2; 11 bases map to TRBD1. The CDR3 extends over 15 amino acids. Germline V gene lookup returns CDR1 MGHRA and CDR2 YSYEKL. V lost 3 bases and J lost 7; bases outside the gene matches: 7. CDR3 in amino acids: CASSQQGQGARGYTF. As DNA, the CDR3 is TGCGCCAGCAGCCAGCAAGGACAGGGGGCGCGTGGCTACACCTTC.

The CDR3 sequence is CASRRDRNTEAFF. CDR3 in DNA: TGTGCCAGCAGGCGGGACAGGAACACTGAAGCTTTCTTT. The rearrangement links TRBV12-3 or TRBV12-4 to TRBJ1-1; 7 bases are shared with TRBD1. This CDR3 comprises 13 residues. The V gene end was trimmed by 6 bases and the J gene end by 1 base; junction bases not matched to a gene: 2.

The chain is built from TRBV29-1 and TRBJ1-2, with 11 bases fitting TRBD1. CDR3 length equals 15 residues. The junction had 10 bases not matched to a gene; V was cut back by 4 bases and J by 6 bases. CDR1 is SQVTM, CDR2 ANQGSEA, per germline. CDR3 protein: CSVGTGGDLGNGYTF. CDR3 nucleotide sequence: TGCAGCGTTGGGACAGGGGGCGATTTGGGAAATGGCTACACCTTC.

The chain links TRBV20-1 to TRBJ1-1, with D possibly TRBD1 on 5 matching bases. Germline assignment: CDR1 DFQATT and CDR2 SNEGSKA (reference sequence). This CDR3 is built from 13 residues. The V and J ends lost 6 bases and 1 base respectively, with 12 bases between them. The CDR3 sequence is CSASDIQNTEAFF. The CDR3 DNA sequence: TGCAGTGCCTCGGACATCCAGAACACTGAAGCTTTCTTT.

For this clonotype: The junction does not match germline at one end; this may be a read error. This chain links TRBV29-1 with TRBJ1-1; TRBD1 might be the D (5 bases). The CDR3 covers 15 residues. The germline CDR1 and CDR2 sequences are SQVTM and ANQGSEA. The DNA of the CDR3 is TGCAGCGTCGAAGGGGCGGGCAAGTGGAACACTGAAGCTTTCTTT. Translated, it gives CSVEGAGKWNTEAFF.